These 14 T cell receptor beta chains came from one sample sequenced in a study of T cells in Graves' hyperthyroidism and ophthalmopathy. Amplified regions were TCR beta CDR3 sequences from RNA transcripts. First-round RT-PCR of the TCR CDR3 relied on the HTBI primer set. Each CDR3 protein is one row after TCRdb ran MiXCR on the multiplex PCR reads. This sample yields under 750,000 distinct CDR3 sequences, of which 18% are seen a single time; approximately 15% belongs to the top ten. Specimen: blood. The receptors come from a woman aged 45-59 years with Graves' hyperthyroidism that later progressed to Graves' ophthalmopathy.

The CDR3 reads CASSSRWTSGSNTDTQYF. As DNA, the CDR3 is TGTGCCAGCTCATCAAGGTGGACTAGCGGATCGAACACAGATACGCAGTATTTT. The V call is TRBV18, the J call TRBJ2-3, with 10 nucleotides matching TRBD2. CDR1 is KGHSH and CDR2 is LQKENI in the germline V gene. The V gene end was trimmed by 5 bases and the J gene end by 2 bases; junction bases not matched to a gene: 13. This CDR3 spans 18 amino acids.

The V call is TRBV19, the J call TRBJ1-1; weak D call: TRBD1 (6 bases). The V and J ends lost 3 bases and 8 bases respectively, with 16 bases between them. The CDR3 consists of 14 residues. Germline CDR1 reads LNHDA; CDR2 reads SQIVND (reference sequence). The CDR3 coding sequence is TGTGCCAGTAGTATGGGGACAACGAGGGTAGAAGCTTTCTTT. The encoded protein is CASSMGTTRVEAFF.

This clonotype was found many times. The chain links TRBV2 to TRBJ1-2; 7 bases are shared with TRBD1. V lost 6 bases, J lost 6 bases, and 13 bases stayed unmatched. The CDR3 covers 15 residues. Per germline, CDR1 SNHLY and CDR2 FYNNEI. The CDR3 protein is CASRGGGGAINGYTF. The CDR3 DNA sequence: TGTGCCAGCAGGGGAGGAGGGGGCGCGATAAATGGCTACACCTTC. Full variable domain (rest looked up from reference TRBV2 and TRBJ1-2): EPEVTQTPSHQVTQMGQEVILRCVPISNHLYFYWYRQILGQKVEFLVSFYNNEISEKSEIFDDQFSVERPDGSNFTLKIRSTKLEDSAMYFCASRGGGGAINGYTFGSGTRLTVV.

As regards this clonotype: This may be a read error: a much more frequent sequence differs by one nucleotide. V is TRBV12-3 or TRBV12-4 and J is TRBJ1-2; 9 bases map to TRBD1. This CDR3 region has 17 residues. After removal of 5 bases from V and 3 bases from J, the junction contained 13 bases not matched to a gene. For the CDR3, the DNA is TGTGCCAGCAGTCAAATGGGGACAGGGTCGATGGACTATGGCTACACCTTC. Its protein is CASSQMGTGSMDYGYTF.

V gene TRBV19 combines with J gene TRBJ1-2; no clear D gene. The CDR3 is 11 amino acids. Trimming took 3 bases from V and 3 from J, leaving 2 bases between them. In germline, CDR1 is LNHDA, CDR2 SQIVND (reference sequence). The CDR3 nucleotides read TGTGCCAGTAGTATGTACTATGGCTACACCTTC. This sequence encodes CASSMYYGYTF.

This clonotype was counted at least ten times. This CDR3 is CASSLGQAGITEAFF. In nucleotides, the CDR3 is TGTGCCAGCAGCTTAGGGCAGGCGGGGATCACTGAAGCTTTCTTT. The rearrangement uses TRBV11-1 and TRBJ1-1; D is unclear. Germline V lookup: CDR1 SGHAT, CDR2 FQDESV (reference sequence). The CDR3 has 15 residues. V lost 1 base, J lost 4 bases, and 13 bases lay in between.

This clonotype was observed a handful of times. The chain recombines TRBV5-1 with TRBJ1-1, with 7 bases matching TRBD1. V lost 4 bases to trimming and J lost 4 bases; unmatched junction nucleotides: 4. CDR1 is SGHRS and CDR2 is YFSETQ in the germline V gene. CDR3 size: 13 residues. CDR3 nucleotides: TGCGCCAGCAGCCAAAACAGGGGCACTGAAGCTTTCTTT. Translating gives CASSQNRGTEAFF.

The V and J genes are TRBV10-3 and TRBJ1-1; D call uncertain. Trimming took 3 bases from V and 4 from J, leaving 9 bases between them. This CDR3 contains 13 residues. CDR1 and CDR2 (germline): ENHRY, SYGVKD. CDR3 coding DNA: TGTGCCATCAGTGAAGACCCGAGCACTGAAGCTTTCTTT. Its translation: CAISEDPSTEAFF.

The chain uses TRBV7-3 and TRBJ1-6; weak D call: TRBD1 (5 bases). V lost 0 bases to trimming and J lost 0 bases, with 18 bases between them. The CDR3 sequence is 20 residues long. In germline, CDR1 is SGHTA, CDR2 FQGTGA. In nucleotides, the CDR3 is TGTGCCAGCAGCTTAACCTCTTTTGACAGCCATAGCTCCTATAATTCACCCCTCCACTTT. As protein: CASSLTSFDSHSSYNSPLHF. The full variable domain, rest sourced from reference TRBV7-3 and TRBJ1-6, is GAGVSQTPSNKVTEKGKYVELRCDPISGHTALYWYRQSLGQGPEFLIYFQGTGAADDSGLPNDRFFAVRPEGSVSTLKIQRTERGDSAVYLCASSLTSFDSHSSYNSPLHFGNGTRLTVT.

This clonotype was seen many times. This rearrangement joins TRBV27 to TRBJ2-4, with a possible D match to TRBD2 (6 bases). This CDR3 is built from 15 residues. Germline values: CDR1 MNHEY, CDR2 SMNVEV (reference sequence). The V end was cut by 6 bases, the J end by 0 bases, with 12 bases between. The CDR3 region has the DNA TGTGCCAGCAGCTCGGGACTTCTAGCCAAAAACATTCAGTACTTC. This sequence encodes CASSSGLLAKNIQYF.

This clonotype showed up just a few times. The rearrangement joins TRBV9 to TRBJ2-3; 7 bases align to TRBD1. Germline CDR1 SGDLS, CDR2 YYNGEE. The CDR3 runs 13 residues. V dropped 1 base and J dropped 6; count of bases not matched to a gene: 2. The CDR3 is CASSVHRGDTQYF. CDR3 in DNA: TGTGCCAGCAGCGTACACAGGGGCGATACGCAGTATTTT.

This clonotype was recorded a few times. This rearrangement joins TRBV30 to TRBJ1-6; D is unresolved. The CDR3 runs to 13 residues. Trimming took 0 bases from V and 5 from J, leaving 5 bases between them. The germline V gene encodes CDR1 GTSNPN and CDR2 SVGIG (reference sequence). The CDR3 DNA follows: TGTGCCTGGAGTGTTGGGCATAATTCACCCCTCCACTTT. Protein product: CAWSVGHNSPLHF.

This clonotype was counted between two and nine times. The chain has TRBV2 and TRBJ2-7, with 7 bases aligning to TRBD2. CDR1 and CDR2 (germline): SNHLY, FYNNEI. The CDR3 consists of 15 residues. V was pared by 7 bases and J by 0 bases, with 9 bases of the junction left unmatched. The CDR3 DNA reads as TGTGCCAGCACGGAGCGGGACCTGATCTCCTACGAGCAGTACTTC. Translating it yields CASTERDLISYEQYF.

Many counts were recorded for this clonotype. This rearrangement joins TRBV30 to TRBJ1-1, with D possibly matching TRBD1 (6 bases). CDR1 and CDR2 (germline): GTSNPN, SVGIG (reference sequence). This CDR3 is built from 12 residues. The germline V and J ends were trimmed by 5 bases and 1 base, with 8 bases remaining between them. CDR3 protein: CAWGQTNTEAFF. The CDR3 DNA is TGTGCCTGGGGACAGACGAACACTGAAGCTTTCTTT.